The 20 T cell receptor beta chains reported below all come from one sample, sequenced in a study of T cell clones after liver transplantation. Profiled with immunoSEQ multiplex PCR; TCRdb holds only in-frame clones, not every one. The profile shows tens of thousands of clones, 90% of them singletons. The starting material was CD4+ T cells from blood, obtained before liver transplant. The receptors were sampled from a human donor who received a liver transplant.

This chain connects TRBV7-2 to TRBJ1-2; D unresolved. Germline V lookup: CDR1 SGHTA, CDR2 FQGNSA. The CDR3 is made up of 12 amino acids. With 5 bases removed from V and 8 bases from J, the gap between germline ends came to 12 bases. CDR3 amino acids: CASSHVDAGYTF. CDR3 sequence (DNA): TGTGCCAGCAGCCATGTGGATGCAGGCTACACCTTC.

This clone was seen just once. The V gene is TRBV29-1, the J gene TRBJ2-5; 7 nucleotides align to TRBD1. Looked up from germline, CDR1 is SQVTM and CDR2 is ANQGSEA. The CDR3 is made up of 13 amino acids. The J segment lost 4 bases and the V segment lost 2 bases, leaving 4 bases of the junction unmatched. CDR3 region: CSVELGGGETQYF. CDR3 DNA: TGCAGCGTTGAATTAGGGGGCGGAGAGACCCAGTACTTC.

V usage is TRBV29-1 and J usage is TRBJ2-5; D possibly matches TRBD1 or TRBD2 (6 bases each). Germline CDR1 is SQVTM and CDR2 is ANQGSEA. The V end lost 4 bases, the J end lost 4 bases, and 19 bases lay between the germline ends. The CDR3 is 15 residues long. The CDR3 DNA follows: TGCAGCGTTGGGGGGCCGGGGGTGCGTTCAGAGACCCAGTACTTC. Protein sequence: CSVGGPGVRSETQYF.

As to this clone: The junction differs from germline at one of its ends, possibly a read error. The chain is built from TRBV29-1 and TRBJ2-4; 7 positions agree with TRBD2. The CDR3 has 16 residues. The V gene's germline CDR1 is SQVTM and CDR2 ANQGSEA. The CDR3 here is CSFEGASGGLGGIQYF. The CDR3 region has the DNA TGCAGCTTTGAAGGCGCTAGCGGTGGCCTTGGGGGCATTCAGTACTTC.

About this clone: One end of the junction does not line up with germline, which may come from a read error. J is TRBJ2-7 and V is TRBV11-3; D tentatively fits TRBD1 or TRBD2 (7 bases each). Germline V lookup: CDR1 SGHNT, CDR2 YENEEA. The CDR3 is 11 residues long. The CDR3 nucleotides read TGTGCCAGCAGCTTAGGGGAGGGGGCCGACTTC. The encoded protein is CASSLGEGADF.

This clone was seen a single time. The gene calls are TRBV13 and TRBJ2-7; D is perhaps TRBD2 (5 bases). The germline V gene has CDR1 PRHDT and CDR2 FYEKMQ (reference sequence). The CDR3 loop spans 12 amino acids. Trimming took 2 bases from V and 6 from J, leaving 8 bases between them. Written as DNA, the CDR3 is TGTGCCAGCAGCTTAATTCGGGGCGAGCAGTACTTC. This encodes CASSLIRGEQYF.

The chain couples TRBV7-6 to TRBJ2-7, with TRBD2 matching 10 bases. This CDR3 comprises 16 residues. The ends lost 4 bases at V and 0 bases at J; junction bases unmatched: 6. Germline V gives CDR1 SGHVS, CDR2 FNYEAQ. The CDR3 loop reads CASSWTSGGSSYEQYF. In DNA form, the CDR3 reads TGTGCCAGCAGCTGGACTAGCGGAGGGAGCTCCTACGAGCAGTACTTC.

The chain carries TRBV4-3 and TRBJ2-1; 9 bases are a match to TRBD2. The CDR3 spans 18 residues. The germline V gene encodes CDR1 LGHNA and CDR2 YSLEER. Trimming removed 0 bases from V and 8 bases from J; junction bases left unmatched: 14. CDR3 loop: CASSQDGGGRASRDEQFF. The CDR3 region has the DNA TGCGCCAGCAGCCAAGATGGGGGCGGGAGGGCCAGTAGGGATGAGCAGTTCTTC.

The V gene is TRBV29-1, the J gene TRBJ2-7; no definite D call. The V end lost 2 bases, the J end lost 6 bases, and 14 bases lay between the germline ends. Germline V lookup: CDR1 SQVTM, CDR2 ANQGSEA. The CDR3 is made up of 13 amino acids. In DNA form, the CDR3 reads TGCAGCGTTGAATTCAGAGTCCTTGGCGAGCAGTACTTC. This encodes CSVEFRVLGEQYF.

V gene TRBV7-6 combines with J gene TRBJ2-2, with TRBD2 as a possible D gene (6 bases). CDR3 size: 14 residues. Trimming shortened V by 5 bases and J by 3 bases, and 10 bases separated the two germline ends. Looked up from germline, CDR1 is SGHVS and CDR2 is FNYEAQ. CDR3 region: CASSLRLDTGELFF. Written as DNA, the CDR3 is TGTGCCAGCAGCCTCCGACTAGACACCGGGGAGCTGTTTTTT.

This sequence joins TRBV2 and TRBJ2-2; D not certain. The CDR3 length is 14 residues. Trimming took 7 bases from V and 4 from J, leaving 13 bases between them. Germline assignment: CDR1 SNHLY and CDR2 FYNNEI. The CDR3 DNA reads TGTGCCAGCATCCTGGGGATAGTCACCGGGGAGCTGTTTTTT. Translated: CASILGIVTGELFF.

The J gene is TRBJ2-3, the V gene TRBV5-6; 8 bases match TRBD2. Per the germline V gene, CDR1 is SGHDT and CDR2 is YYEEEE. This CDR3 has 11 amino acids. V trimming: 3 bases; J trimming: 13 bases; junction bases outside the gene matches: 4. The CDR3 nucleotides read TGTGCCAGCAGCTGGGAGCGGGAGAAGTATTTT. It encodes CASSWEREKYF.

Details on this clone: At one of its ends the junction is not consistent with the germline gene, which may arise from a read error. The chain couples TRBV11-2 to TRBJ2-7; D is perhaps TRBD2 (6 bases). Germline V gene sequence: CDR1 SGHAT, CDR2 FQNNGV. The CDR3 has 14 residues. CDR3 residues: CASSSPGLPVERYF. The CDR3 coding sequence is TGTGCCAGCAGCTCCCCGGGACTCCCCGTGGAGCGGTACTTC.

The chain carries TRBV2 and TRBJ2-5; tentatively, D is TRBD1 or TRBD2 (5 bases each). The germline gives CDR1 SNHLY, CDR2 FYNNEI. The CDR3 covers 14 residues. V shed 6 bases and J shed 7 bases, with 18 bases lying between them. DNA for the CDR3: TGTGCCAGCAGGCCATCCGGGACGCCCGGGACCCAGTACTTC. Protein: CASRPSGTPGTQYF.

The V call is TRBV27, the J call TRBJ1-3; TRBD1 might be the D (5 bases). Trimming stripped 4 bases from V and 4 bases from J, with 14 bases between. Germline V gives CDR1 MNHEY, CDR2 SMNVEV (reference sequence). The CDR3 contains 15 residues. As DNA, the CDR3 is TGTGCCAGCAGTTCGCTCGGGGCTTCCGGAAACACCATATATTTT. Protein product: CASSSLGASGNTIYF.

The chain links TRBV7-3 to TRBJ2-6; the D is unclear. The germline CDR1 and CDR2 sequences are SGHTA and FQGTGA. CDR3 length: 17 amino acids. The V end was cut by 3 bases, the J end by 0 bases, with 12 bases between. CDR3 protein: CASSFQRAGSGANVLTF. As DNA, the CDR3 is TGTGCCAGCAGCTTTCAACGGGCAGGCTCTGGGGCCAACGTCCTGACTTTC.

The J gene is TRBJ2-5, the V gene TRBV9; D is perhaps TRBD2 (6 bases). CDR3 length: 13 residues. With 0 bases removed from V and 7 bases from J, the gap between germline ends came to 10 bases. Per the germline V gene, CDR1 is SGDLS and CDR2 is YYNGEE. In DNA, the CDR3 is TGTGCCAGCAGCGTAGAGGAGGGTGGGACCCAGTACTTC. Its translation: CASSVEEGGTQYF.

The V gene is TRBV7-8, the J gene TRBJ2-5; maybe TRBD1 (5 bases). The V gene lost 1 base and the J gene lost 1 base, with 10 bases spanning the gap. The CDR3 consists of 15 residues. The V gene's germline CDR1 is SGHVS and CDR2 FQNEAQ. The DNA for the CDR3 is TGTGCCAGCAGCTTAGAAGGCGACAGCCAAGAGACCCAGTACTTC. Protein product: CASSLEGDSQETQYF.

This clone was counted once. V and J are TRBV19 and TRBJ1-5; D ambiguous. Trimming cost V 6 bases and J 4 bases, with 13 bases left between them. The CDR3 runs to 14 residues. Germline CDR1 LNHDA, CDR2 SQIVND (reference sequence). In DNA form, the CDR3 reads TGTGCCAGTAGACCGCAGACCACGAATCAGCCCCAGCATTTT. It is translated as CASRPQTTNQPQHF.

The V call is TRBV2, the J call TRBJ1-5, with 7 bases lining up with TRBD1. The CDR3 runs 16 residues. J lost 0 bases, V lost 6 bases, and 8 bases had no gene match. Germline CDR1 and CDR2: SNHLY and FYNNEI. CDR3 DNA sequence: TGTGCCAGCAGCAGAGATAGACAGGGTAGCAATCAGCCCCAGCATTTT. Its translation is CASSRDRQGSNQPQHF.